The 7 T cell receptor beta chains presented below share a single source sample, sequenced in a study of blood T cell repertoires in COVID-19. Clones were read by immunoSEQ multiplex PCR, and TCRdb kept only the in-frame ones, dropping some. This table has tens of thousands of clones, over 85% appearing once. Specimen: peripheral blood. These receptor sequences come from a human donor in a cohort sampled during active COVID-19.

In this sample, this clone turned up once. The chain uses TRBV5-4 and TRBJ2-2, with 7 bases aligning to TRBD2. The V gene end was trimmed by 4 bases and the J gene end by 1 base; junction bases not matched to a gene: 7. Germline CDR1 SGHNT, CDR2 YYREEE (reference sequence). The CDR3 extends over 16 amino acids. The CDR3 loop is CASSHSSGKNTGELFF. CDR3 bases: TGTGCCAGCAGCCACTCCAGCGGGAAGAACACCGGGGAGCTGTTTTTT.

The chain uses TRBV6-1 and TRBJ2-2; D possibly corresponds to TRBD2 (5 bases). This CDR3 comprises 14 residues. Germline CDR1 and CDR2: MNHNS and SASEGT. Trimming removed 3 bases at V and 1 base at J, with 6 bases between. DNA for the CDR3: TGTGCCAGCAGTGATGGGAGGAACACCGGGGAGCTGTTTTTT. Encoded protein: CASSDGRNTGELFF.

The V gene is TRBV20-1, the J gene TRBJ2-1; D is unresolved. Trimming took 3 bases from V and 5 from J, leaving 8 bases between them. This CDR3 spans 12 amino acids. Germline CDR1 is DFQATT and CDR2 is SNEGSKA (reference sequence). DNA of the CDR3: TGCAGTGCTAGTGCCAGTAACAATGAGCAGTTCTTC. Translating it yields CSASASNNEQFF.

The rearrangement links TRBV7-8 to TRBJ2-3; 10 nucleotides match TRBD2. The CDR3 contains 17 residues. V was clipped by 5 bases and J by 0 bases; unmatched bases: 8. Per germline, CDR1 SGHVS and CDR2 FQNEAQ. CDR3: CASSRTERGGSTDTQYF. CDR3 DNA: TGTGCCAGCAGCCGAACTGAGCGGGGGGGTAGCACAGATACGCAGTATTTT.

J is TRBJ1-4 and V is TRBV28; maybe TRBD1 (5 bases). V was trimmed by 5 bases and J by 10 bases, leaving 14 bases between them. CDR1 is MDHEN, CDR2 SYDVKM, per germline. CDR3 length: 13 residues. As DNA, the CDR3 is TGTGCCAGCAGTCCTCGGGGGGGTGGAAAACTGTTTTTT. Translation: CASSPRGGGKLFF.

The chain is built from TRBV30 and TRBJ1-2; TRBD1 matches 7 bases. Germline V CDR1 and CDR2: GTSNPN, SVGIG (reference sequence). The CDR3 loop spans 13 amino acids. The junction had 7 bases not matched to a gene; V was cut back by 5 bases and J by 4 bases. CDR3 nucleotide sequence: TGTGCCTGGGAGGGACAGCGCACCTATGGCTACACCTTC. This sequence encodes CAWEGQRTYGYTF.

V is TRBV5-1 and J is TRBJ2-3; TRBD2 agrees at 7 bases. Germline V gene data show CDR1 as SGHRS and CDR2 as YFSETQ. CDR3 length: 15 amino acids. The V gene end was trimmed by 4 bases and the J gene end by 1 base; junction bases not matched to a gene: 6. The CDR3 sequence: CASSLGLEGTDTQYF. In DNA form, the CDR3 reads TGCGCCAGCAGCCTCGGACTAGAGGGCACAGATACGCAGTATTTT.